A single sample is the source of the 30 T cell receptor beta chains below, sequenced in a study of vaccination and CD4 T cells after COVID-19 (dated by TCRdb to 2022 to 2024). These receptors' antigens are unknown. This sample's treatment or condition label indicates: approximately 9-day PBMC culture with coronavirus spike peptide pools or control peptides (ViraFEST assay). Libraries were built with PCR. Instrument used: Illumina iSeq 100. At the Johns Hopkins FTIC core, DNA from the cultured CD4+ T cells underwent TCR sequencing with the Oncomine TCR Beta short-read assay. The public reads were reprocessed in TCRdb via fastp at Q25 and MiXCR, keeping in-frame beta chains. Each CDR3 protein appears once, grouped with its most common genes and DNA. The sample table contains about 10,000 distinct CDR3 sequences; only one count was recorded for about two thirds of them. The ten largest clones capture 37% of the sample.

The sample was CD4+ T cells from blood, cultured in vitro. Receptor source: a human donor who had recovered from COVID-19.

This chain connects TRBV11-3 to TRBJ2-7, with D possibly being TRBD2 (5 bases). V was trimmed by 1 base and J by 7 bases, leaving 11 bases between them. The CDR3 runs 13 residues. In germline, CDR1 is SGHNT, CDR2 YENEEA. The CDR3 loop reads CASSLAGFREQYF. The CDR3 DNA sequence: TGTGCCAGCAGCTTAGCGGGATTTCGTGAGCAGTACTTC. Supplemented by reference TRBV11-3 and TRBJ2-7, the full variable domain reads EAGVVQSPRYKIIEKKQPVAFWCNPISGHNTLYWYLQNLGQGPELLIRYENEEAVDDSQLPKDRFSAERLKGVDSTLKIQPAELGDSAVYLCASSLAGFREQYFGPGTRLTVT.

The chain links TRBV20-1 to TRBJ2-2; 8 nucleotides line up with TRBD2. The germline gives CDR1 DFQATT, CDR2 SNEGSKA (reference sequence). J was trimmed by 7 bases and V by 6 bases; bases with no gene match: 7. This CDR3 is built from 13 residues. CDR3 coding DNA: TGCAGTGCCACTACAGCGGGAGTCGGGGAGCTGTTTTTT. Translation gives CSATTAGVGELFF.

The chain has TRBV5-1 and TRBJ1-1; 7 bases agree with TRBD1. CDR1 is SGHRS and CDR2 is YFSETQ in the germline V gene. The CDR3 has 14 residues. V lost 5 bases, J lost 1 base, and 5 bases stayed unmatched. CDR3 loop: CASRVGQANTEAFF. CDR3 DNA: TGCGCCAGCAGGGTTGGACAGGCGAACACTGAAGCTTTCTTT.

The rearrangement uses TRBV24-1 and TRBJ2-7; 7 nucleotides match TRBD1. CDR1 and CDR2 from the germline V gene are KGHDR and SFDVKD. V gave up 4 bases and J gave up 7 bases; unmatched junction bases: 6. The length of the CDR3 is 13 residues. The CDR3 DNA follows: TGTGCCACCAGTGACACACAGGGGTCGGAGCAGTACTTC. Translated: CATSDTQGSEQYF.

The chain has TRBV7-9 and TRBJ2-3; the match to TRBD2 covers 9 bases. Germline CDR1 is SEHNR and CDR2 is FQNEAQ (reference sequence). Losses at the gene ends were 4 bases for V and 5 bases for J; bases not matched to a gene: 13. The CDR3 spans 17 residues. CDR3 sequence: CASSSPSGGRAKDTQYF. The CDR3 DNA sequence: TGTGCCAGCAGCTCCCCCTCTGGCGGGAGGGCGAAAGATACGCAGTATTTT.

The CDR3 region has the DNA TGTGCCAGCAGCTTACAGGGAGCCCAAGAGACCCAGTACTTC. Translated: CASSLQGAQETQYF. The chain employs TRBV7-2 and TRBJ2-5, with D tentatively TRBD1 or TRBD2 (5 bases each). V shed 2 bases and J shed 1 base, with 8 bases lying between them. The CDR3 extends over 14 amino acids. The germline gives CDR1 SGHTA, CDR2 FQGNSA.

The chain couples TRBV21-1 to TRBJ2-5; the table assigns TRBD2, which was not confirmed against the DNA. TRBV21-1 is a pseudogene. The CDR3 is 13 residues long. In nucleotides, the CDR3 is TGTGCCAGACCGGGACTATCTCAAGAGACCCAGTACTTC. It specifies CARPGLSQETQYF.

The genes are TRBV24-1 and TRBJ1-2, with D unresolved. From germline, CDR1 is KGHDR and CDR2 SFDVKD. CDR3 length equals 13 residues. The V gene lost 1 base and the J gene lost 8 bases, with 10 bases spanning the gap. In nucleotides, the CDR3 is TGTGCCACCAGTGATTTTCTTTCTATAGGCTACACCTTC. Translating it yields CATSDFLSIGYTF.

The chain employs TRBV4-3 and TRBJ2-2, with no clear D. The V gene lost 4 bases and the J gene lost 5 bases, with 8 bases spanning the gap. The CDR3 is 13 residues long. Per the germline V gene, CDR1 is LGHNA and CDR2 is YSLEER. In DNA, the CDR3 is TGCGCCAGCAGCCCCGGTCGTACCGGGGAGCTGTTTTTT. The encoded protein is CASSPGRTGELFF.

This clonotype was picked up a small number of times. The chain recombines TRBV6-2 or TRBV6-3 with TRBJ1-5, with 9 bases aligning to TRBD1. This CDR3 is built from 16 residues. From germline, CDR1 is MNHEY and CDR2 SVGEGT. Trimming cost V 5 bases and J 4 bases; bases outside gene matches: 9. The CDR3: CASSNTGTGSNQPQHF. For the CDR3, the DNA is TGTGCCAGCAGTAATACCGGGACAGGGTCGAATCAGCCCCAGCATTTT.

This chain uses TRBV7-3 with TRBJ1-6; D is ambiguous. The V gene's germline CDR1 is SGHTA and CDR2 FQGTGA. V gave up 5 bases and J gave up 9 bases, with 14 bases separating them. CDR3 length: 14 amino acids. Here the CDR3 DNA reads TGTGCCAGCAGCCCCGGGCCCTCTGGTTCACCCCTCCACTTT. Translation gives CASSPGPSGSPLHF.

This clonotype has just a few counts. The V gene is TRBV20-1, the J gene TRBJ1-5; D may be TRBD1 (5 bases). Germline CDR1 and CDR2: DFQATT and SNEGSKA (reference sequence). This CDR3 is 13 amino acids long. V gave up 5 bases and J gave up 4 bases, with 12 bases separating them. CDR3 sequence (DNA): TGCAGTGCTCAGACGGCAGGGAATCAGCCCCAGCATTTT. Its protein is CSAQTAGNQPQHF.

The V and J genes are TRBV28 and TRBJ1-1, with D hard to call. V lost 5 bases and J lost 4, with 20 bases in between. Germline V lookup: CDR1 MDHEN, CDR2 SYDVKM. This CDR3 is built from 16 residues. Here the CDR3 DNA reads TGTGCCAGCAGTACCCCGGTGAGCGTGGAAGGCACTGAAGCTTTCTTT. It specifies CASSTPVSVEGTEAFF. The full variable domain, rest sourced from reference TRBV28 and TRBJ1-1, is DVKVTQSSRYLVKRTGEKVFLECVQDMDHENMFWYRQDPGLGLRLIYFSYDVKMKEKGDIPEGYSVSREKKERFSLILESASTNQTSMYLCASSTPVSVEGTEAFFGQGTRLTVV.

The chain uses TRBV5-5 and TRBJ2-1; TRBD2 aligns across 8 bases. Germline V gene lookup returns CDR1 SGHKS and CDR2 YYEKEE (reference sequence). Germline trimming cut 4 bases from V and 4 bases from J; bases unmatched to any gene: 13. CDR3 size: 17 residues. CDR3 nucleotide sequence: TGTGCCAGCAGCCGTTCCGCACTAGCGGCCAAATACAATGAGCAGTTCTTC. Translation gives CASSRSALAAKYNEQFF.

This chain uses TRBV18 with TRBJ2-4; TRBD1 aligns across 9 bases. Germline V gene data show CDR1 as KGHSH and CDR2 as LQKENI. The V and J ends lost 3 bases and 0 bases, in that order; junction bases with no gene match: 6. There are 17 residues in the CDR3. The CDR3 region has the DNA TGTGCCAGCTCACCGTTACAGGGGGCTTTAGCCAAAAACATTCAGTACTTC. It codes for CASSPLQGALAKNIQYF. Full variable domain (outside the CDR3, taken from reference TRBV18 and TRBJ2-4): NAGVMQNPRHLVRRRGQEARLRCSPMKGHSHVYWYRQLPEEGLKFMVYLQKENIIDESGMPKERFSAEFPKEGPSILRIQQVVRGDSAAYFCASSPLQGALAKNIQYFGAGTRLSVL.

The rearrangement links TRBV15 to TRBJ2-7; weak D call: TRBD2 (6 bases). The germline CDR1 and CDR2 sequences are LNHNV and YYDKDF (reference sequence). The ends were cut back, 0 bases at V and 6 bases at J, with 21 bases in the middle. The CDR3 length is 17 residues. CDR3 DNA sequence: TGTGCCACCAGCAGAGATTTCGGGAGTCTGGGTCGTAGCGAGCAGTACTTC. Amino acids: CATSRDFGSLGRSEQYF.

The chain couples TRBV6-5 to TRBJ2-7, with 9 positions matching TRBD2. Germline V gene data show CDR1 as MNHEY and CDR2 as SVGAGI. The CDR3 extends over 16 amino acids. The V segment lost 0 bases and the J segment 4 bases; nucleotides outside the gene matches: 7. The CDR3 sequence: CASSYSVLAGTYEQYF. The CDR3, as DNA: TGTGCCAGCAGTTACTCCGTCCTAGCGGGGACTTACGAGCAGTACTTC.

This clonotype was detected once. This chain joins TRBV6-1 and TRBJ1-3; D perhaps matches TRBD1 (5 bases). CDR3 length: 14 amino acids. Germline V lookup: CDR1 MNHNS, CDR2 SASEGT. The ends were cut back, 6 bases at V and 4 bases at J, with 13 bases in the middle. The DNA for the CDR3 is TGTGCCAGCAGGCGGGACCCCACCGGAAACACCATATATTTT. The encoded protein is CASRRDPTGNTIYF.

CDR3 amino acids: CASTWALVSSEQYF. For the CDR3, the DNA is TGTGCCAGTACCTGGGCCTTAGTTTCGAGCGAGCAGTACTTC. The V gene is TRBV6-1, the J gene TRBJ2-7; D is uncertain. Germline V CDR1 and CDR2: MNHNS, SASEGT. V dropped 9 bases and J dropped 6 bases, with 21 bases sitting between them. The CDR3 consists of 14 residues.

This clonotype was recorded a few times. The V and J genes are TRBV27 and TRBJ1-5; TRBD1 is a possible D gene (5 bases). Trimming left V 5 bases short and J 2 bases short, with 13 bases between. The CDR3 sequence is 15 residues long. CDR1 is MNHEY and CDR2 is SMNVEV in the germline V gene (reference sequence). The CDR3 DNA is TGTGCCAGCAGTCCACAGGCCCCCCGCAATCAGCCCCAGCATTTT. Protein: CASSPQAPRNQPQHF.

The rearrangement uses TRBV12-3 or TRBV12-4 and TRBJ1-2; D not resolved. This CDR3 region has 11 residues. Trimming cost V 4 bases and J 8 bases, with 8 bases left between them. In DNA form, the CDR3 reads TGTGCCAGCAGTTATGGCTCAGGCTACACCTTC. Protein: CASSYGSGYTF.

The DNA for the CDR3 is TGTGCCAGCAGCTTAGCCAGCGGGGGGAGTAATGAGCAGTTCTTC. Protein sequence: CASSLASGGSNEQFF. The chain joins TRBV7-8 to TRBJ2-1, with TRBD2 identical over 9 bases. Germline assignment: CDR1 SGHVS and CDR2 FQNEAQ. The ends lost 0 bases at V and 7 bases at J; junction bases unmatched: 4. The CDR3 spans 15 residues.

The chain links TRBV20-1 to TRBJ2-6; 7 nucleotides align to TRBD1. The germline V gene encodes CDR1 DFQATT and CDR2 SNEGSKA (reference sequence). J gave up 0 bases and V 6 bases, and 5 bases lay outside the gene matches. The length of the CDR3 is 15 residues. The CDR3 DNA reads TGCAGTGCAAGGGACAGAATCTCTGGGGCCAACGTCCTGACTTTC. It encodes CSARDRISGANVLTF.

V usage is TRBV21-1 and J usage is TRBJ1-2; the tabulated D call, TRBD1, remains unverified against the DNA. TRBV21-1 is a documented pseudogene. The length of the CDR3 is 12 residues. CDR3 region: CASSPEVYGYTF. For the CDR3, the DNA is TGTGCCAGCTCCCCCGAGGTCTATGGCTACACCTTC.

The table lists this clonotype with a few counts. This chain links TRBV20-1 with TRBJ1-5; D is possibly TRBD1 (6 bases). Trimming left V 3 bases short and J 3 bases short, with 12 bases between. There are 14 residues in the CDR3. Looked up from germline, CDR1 is DFQATT and CDR2 is SNEGSKA (reference sequence). The CDR3 protein is CSASLGGNNQPQHF. DNA for the CDR3: TGCAGTGCTAGTTTGGGGGGCAACAATCAGCCCCAGCATTTT.

For the CDR3, the DNA is TGTGCCAGCATGGAGGGGCGGAGGGTCCGCACCGGGGAGCTGTTTTTT. Amino acid sequence: CASMEGRRVRTGELFF. The J gene is TRBJ2-2, the V gene TRBV6-1, with D tentatively TRBD2 (6 bases). The CDR3 has 16 amino acids. CDR1 MNHNS and CDR2 SASEGT come from the germline V gene. Trimming left V 7 bases short and J 4 bases short, with 19 bases between.

This clonotype has more than one count but fewer than ten. J is TRBJ1-5 and V is TRBV15, with D unresolved. The CDR3 has 16 residues. The germline V gene encodes CDR1 LNHNV and CDR2 YYDKDF (reference sequence). Trimming stripped 1 base from V and 4 bases from J, with 14 bases between. Here the CDR3 DNA reads TGTGCCACCAGCAGAGCCCCGACCCCCCCAAATCAGCCCCAGCATTTT. It codes for CATSRAPTPPNQPQHF. Based on the CDR3 plus reference TRBV15 and TRBJ1-5, the full variable domain is DAMVIQNPRYQVTQFGKPVTLSCSQTLNHNVMYWYQQKSSQAPKLLFHYYDKDFNNEADTPDNFQSRRPNTSFCFLDIRSPGLGDTAMYLCATSRAPTPPNQPQHFGDGTRLSIL.

The V call is TRBV6-5, the J call TRBJ2-3; weak D call: TRBD1 (6 bases). This CDR3 has 14 residues. The V gene's germline CDR1 is MNHEY and CDR2 SVGAGI. With 2 bases removed from V and 3 bases from J, the gap between germline ends came to 9 bases. CDR3 amino acids: CASSYGTGTDTQYF. The CDR3 DNA follows: TGTGCCAGCAGTTACGGCACAGGGACAGATACGCAGTATTTT.

Written as DNA, the CDR3 is TGTGCCAGCAGCTTAGGTACAGGAAATCAGCCCCAGCATTTT. It translates to CASSLGTGNQPQHF. The gene calls are TRBV7-2 and TRBJ1-5, with a tentative D call TRBD1 (5 bases). V was cut by 1 base and J by 4 bases, with 8 bases left in between. Germline assignment: CDR1 SGHTA and CDR2 FQGNSA. CDR3 length equals 14 residues.

In this sample, this clonotype turned up once. V and J are TRBV7-9 and TRBJ2-3; 7 bases map to TRBD2. The V and J ends lost 5 bases and 0 bases, in that order; junction bases with no gene match: 8. The CDR3 covers 16 residues. CDR1 and CDR2 (germline): SEHNR, FQNEAQ (reference sequence). The CDR3 coding sequence is TGTGCCAGCAGCCCGCGGGGGACTGAGAGCACAGATACGCAGTATTTT. Protein product: CASSPRGTESTDTQYF.